The present T cell receptor beta chain was sequenced within a study of blood T cell repertoires in COVID-19. About the study: There were acute and convalescent COVID-19 samples, and they came from the United States, Italy and Spain. In each case, the material was cDNA or gDNA derived from T cells, B-cell-depleted T cells, or PBMCs.

The method was immunoSEQ multiplex PCR; TCRdb's version includes in-frame clones alone and lacks a portion of them. This table has approximately 140,000 clones, 87% appearing once. This CDR3 spans 12 amino acids. The germline V gene encodes CDR1 GTSNPN and CDR2 SVGIG (reference sequence). V lost 3 bases to trimming and J lost 4 bases, with 9 bases between them. The source material was peripheral blood. The chain employs TRBV30 and TRBJ1-2; D is unclear. The TCR was taken from a woman in her sixties with active or convalescent COVID-19. CDR3 nucleotides: TGTGCCTGGAGCGGGGTGGGCTATGGCTACACCTTC. Translated: CAWSGVGYGYTF.